This record looks at one T cell receptor beta chain sequence and its context. This clone was seen only a few times. The clone's antigen remains unknown. Base qualities are missing; no much larger clone stands one base away. TCRbeta CDR3 regions were amplified from genomic DNA by means of the immunoSEQ Assay, a bias-controlled multiplex PCR. On the authors' methods: Nucleated cell counts per sample were estimated from amplification of reference gene primers within the assay. Sequence reads were collapsed and filtered to measure the absolute abundance of every unique TCRbeta CDR3 rearrangement. Productive Simpson clonality was computed per sample as the square root of Simpson's diversity index over productive rearrangements. The source is immuneACCESS, and TCRdb retained only in-frame sequences with V and J called. Part of the clones is not carried over; for the studies checked, unresolved V genes explain less than half of this, and the remainder is unexplained. That table supplies the V and J calls and clone size; D and trimming were determined from the DNA. The sample has about 130,000 clones on record, around 76% of them singletons. Roughly 10% of the sample lies in the top ten.

The sample belongs to a study of blood T cell repertoires in COVID-19 (TCRdb year 2020). About the full investigation: Collaborator samples came from the United States, Italy and Spain and covered acute and convalescent phases of COVID-19. The prospective study material was composed of cDNA or gDNA derived from T cells, B-cell-depleted T cells, or PBMCs. Subjects who had been exposed to COVID-19, were actively infected with it, or had recovered from it provided the deeply sampled blood TCRbeta repertoires that made up the dataset. The repertoires were made available in a free public database intended to serve as a resource for research on the immune response to SARS-CoV-2. Samples were obtained from the ongoing ImmuneRACE study (first 160 participants) and from some 1,200 subjects provided by 6 global collaborators. Sample metadata almost always included a de-identified subject ID, COVID-19 status, age in years and sex. Where HLA class I and class II types were available, the types were taken from metadata supplied by the sample provider, not from assay-based typing. What the work shows at the level of the full study, not this receptor alone: The quantity of clinical and demographic metadata differed by source and by participant and was supplied without curation.

Whole blood was collected in K2EDTA tubes by collaborating institutions according to the institutions' own protocols. Collaborator samples were shipped for TCRbeta analysis as frozen whole blood, isolated PBMCs, or DNA extracted from either sample type. The CDR3 has 15 amino acids, counting the end cysteine and phenylalanine. Just CDR3 DNA is preserved here, 45 bases in frame from base 1. The germline V gene (reference sequence) supplies CDR1 SGHNT and CDR2 YYREEE. Germline trimming amounts to 0 bases on V and 4 bases on J, with 6 as the count of junction bases outside the gene matches. The sequence links TRBV5-4 to TRBJ1-1; 7 junctional bases match TRBD1. Sequenced input: peripheral blood. The clonotype originates from a human donor in a cohort sampled during active COVID-19. In nucleotide form, the sequence is TGTGCCAGCAGCTTGGCCAGGGGGGAGAGCACTGAAGCTTTCTTT. This gives the protein CASSLARGESTEAFF. Outside the CDR3, residues come from the reference TRBV5-4 and TRBJ1-1 proteins, so the full variable domain is: ETGVTQSPTHLIKTRGQQVTLRCSSQSGHNTVSWYQQALGQGPQFIFQYYREEENGRGNFPPRFSGLQFPNYSSELNVNALELDDSALYLCASSLARGESTEAFFGQGTRLTVV.